This passage covers 26 T cell receptor beta chains from one sample sequenced in a study of cytomegalovirus exposure and HLA in healthy donors. PCR amplification relied on 60 Vbeta primers (plus 13 Jbeta primers). Sequenced by immunoSEQ multiplex PCR; TCRdb stores in-frame clones only, minus some. The top ten clones hold approximately 2.8% of a sample with 150,000 or so clones, about four fifths of them seen once. The material sequenced was PBMCs. These receptors were collected from a man between 18 and 29 years old in good health and CMV-seronegative.

This chain links TRBV5-6 with TRBJ2-3; the D gene is possibly TRBD2 (5 bases). CDR1 is SGHDT and CDR2 is YYEEEE in the germline V gene. The ends were cut back, 1 base at V and 4 bases at J, with 22 bases in the middle. CDR3 length: 18 residues. The CDR3 sequence: CASSLFSPGYSLSDTQYF. CDR3 nucleotides: TGTGCCAGCAGCTTGTTTAGCCCGGGATATTCGTTGTCAGATACGCAGTATTTT.

The CDR3: CATGGAEGTDTQYF. The CDR3 nucleotides read TGTGCCACCGGGGGGGCGGAAGGGACAGATACGCAGTATTTT. V is TRBV10-3 and J is TRBJ2-3; 8 bases match TRBD2. CDR3 length: 14 residues. Unmatched junction bases numbered 9, after V lost 10 bases and J lost 3 bases. CDR1 and CDR2 from the germline V gene are ENHRY and SYGVKD.

This chain links TRBV28 with TRBJ2-5; 8 bases are a match to TRBD1. This CDR3 contains 16 residues. Trimming cost V 5 bases and J 1 base; bases outside gene matches: 9. Germline-derived CDR1 and CDR2 are MDHEN and SYDVKM. The CDR3 reads CASSHKTGDTQETQYF. In nucleotides, the CDR3 is TGTGCCAGCAGTCACAAGACAGGGGATACCCAAGAGACCCAGTACTTC.

The gene calls are TRBV29-1 and TRBJ2-7, with 8 bases that match TRBD1. Germline CDR1 SQVTM, CDR2 ANQGSEA. V shed 8 bases, J shed 1 base, and the junction held 7 bases outside the gene matches. The CDR3 has 13 residues. CDR3 amino acids: CSSLDRVSYEQYF. CDR3 DNA: TGCAGCTCTCTGGACAGGGTTTCCTACGAGCAGTACTTC.

This chain links TRBV5-6 with TRBJ1-1; no firm D call. From germline, CDR1 is SGHDT and CDR2 YYEEEE. V lost 3 bases and J lost 6, with 12 bases in between. The CDR3 has 13 amino acids. This CDR3 reads CASSWGREAEAFF. In DNA form, the CDR3 reads TGTGCCAGCAGCTGGGGAAGGGAGGCTGAAGCTTTCTTT. Drawing the rest from reference TRBV5-6 and TRBJ1-1, the complete variable domain is DAGVTQSPTHLIKTRGQQVTLRCSPKSGHDTVSWYQQALGQGPQFIFQYYEEEERQRGNFPDRFSGHQFPNYSSELNVNALLLGDSALYLCASSWGREAEAFFGQGTRLTVV.

The chain combines TRBV19 with TRBJ1-2, with D unclear. V lost 4 bases to trimming and J lost 8 bases, with 11 bases between them. CDR1 LNHDA and CDR2 SQIVND come from the germline V gene (reference sequence). This CDR3 spans 12 amino acids. The CDR3 reads CASSTFWRGYTF. For the CDR3, the DNA is TGTGCCAGTAGTACCTTTTGGAGGGGCTACACCTTC.

This clone was observed a single time. The rearrangement joins TRBV19 to TRBJ1-3; D is perhaps TRBD1 (5 bases). The V and J ends lost 2 bases and 4 bases respectively, with 18 bases between them. The CDR3 runs to 17 residues. The germline CDR1 and CDR2 sequences are LNHDA and SQIVND (reference sequence). The CDR3 bases are TGTGCCAGTAGTATAACTCGGACACGGCCGAGAGGAAACACCATATATTTT. It encodes CASSITRTRPRGNTIYF.

This clone came up a few times. V gene TRBV7-2 combines with J gene TRBJ2-7; 7 nucleotides agree with TRBD2. Germline V CDR1 and CDR2: SGHTA, FQGNSA. The CDR3 length is 15 residues. The V segment lost 5 bases and the J segment 1 base; nucleotides outside the gene matches: 8. The CDR3 DNA reads TGTGCCAGCAGCCGAAGCGGGGTCCCTTCCTACGAGCAGTACTTC. Its protein product is CASSRSGVPSYEQYF.

This clone appeared once. The chain has TRBV6-5 and TRBJ1-3; 7 bases align to TRBD1. Looked up from germline, CDR1 is MNHEY and CDR2 is SVGAGI. V shed 5 bases, J shed 0 bases, and the junction held 1 base outside the gene matches. The CDR3 is 14 residues long. Written as DNA, the CDR3 is TGTGCCAGCAGTCAGGGGGTCTCTGGAAACACCATATATTTT. This sequence encodes CASSQGVSGNTIYF.

The chain joins TRBV7-8 to TRBJ2-5; TRBD2 matches 12 bases. Germline CDR1 and CDR2: SGHVS and FQNEAQ. The ends lost 5 bases at V and 3 bases at J; junction bases unmatched: 7. The CDR3 loop spans 16 amino acids. CDR3 nucleotides: TGTGCCAGCAGCCGGTTCGCTAGCGGGGGGGAAGAGACCCAGTACTTC. Protein product: CASSRFASGGEETQYF.

The chain joins TRBV5-4 to TRBJ1-2; the match to TRBD1 covers 7 bases. V lost 2 bases, J lost 4 bases, and 8 bases stayed unmatched. The CDR3 is 15 residues long. The germline CDR1 and CDR2 sequences are SGHNT and YYREEE (reference sequence). Written as DNA, the CDR3 is TGTGCCAGCAGCTTCGATCCAGGACAGGTCTATGGCTACACCTTC. Translating it yields CASSFDPGQVYGYTF.

The chain employs TRBV4-3 and TRBJ1-3; D uncertain. CDR3 size: 13 residues. Trimming shortened V by 0 bases and J by 4 bases, and 4 bases separated the two germline ends. CDR1 and CDR2 (germline): LGHNA, YSLEER. CDR3 coding DNA: TGCGCCAGCAGCCAAGAACGGGGAAACACCATATATTTT. Its protein is CASSQERGNTIYF.

The chain has TRBV7-9 and TRBJ2-5, with 7 bases aligning to TRBD1. TRBJ2-7 matches the DNA end more closely, so the J call is doubtful. This CDR3 contains 12 residues. Germline V lookup: CDR1 SEHNR, CDR2 FQNEAQ (reference sequence). CDR3 sequence reads: CASSPGGYEQYF. The CDR3, as DNA: TGTGCCAGCAGCCCAGGGGGCTACGAGCAGTACTTC.

This clone was found a few times. The V gene is TRBV6-1, the J gene TRBJ2-7; weak D call: TRBD2 (5 bases). The CDR3 length is 15 residues. The V end lost 1 base, the J end lost 4 bases, and 14 bases lay between the germline ends. CDR1 is MNHNS and CDR2 is SASEGT in the germline V gene. The CDR3 loop reads CASSEGQEAAYEQYV. The CDR3 DNA is TGTGCCAGCAGTGAAGGGCAGGAGGCGGCATACGAGCAGTACGTC.

This chain connects TRBV7-9 to TRBJ2-1, with 11 bases fitting TRBD2. The CDR3 has 16 residues. The V gene's germline CDR1 is SEHNR and CDR2 FQNEAQ (reference sequence). V shed 3 bases, J shed 3 bases, and the junction held 4 bases outside the gene matches. The CDR3 DNA sequence: TGTGCCAGCAGCTTTCTAGCGGGGGGCCTCTACAATGAGCAGTTCTTC. Translating it yields CASSFLAGGLYNEQFF.

This chain links TRBV19 with TRBJ2-2; 16 bases match TRBD2. V trimming: 3 bases; J trimming: 0 bases; junction bases outside the gene matches: 4. CDR1 LNHDA and CDR2 SQIVND come from the germline V gene (reference sequence). This CDR3 has 19 amino acids. DNA of the CDR3: TGTGCCAGTAGTATCGGGACTAGCGGGGGGGGCACGAACACCGGGGAGCTGTTTTTT. Its protein product is CASSIGTSGGGTNTGELFF. Full variable domain (missing parts from reference TRBV19 and TRBJ2-2): DGGITQSPKYLFRKEGQNVTLSCEQNLNHDAMYWYRQDPGQGLRLIYYSQIVNDFQKGDIAEGYSVSREKKESFPLTVTSAQKNPTAFYLCASSIGTSGGGTNTGELFFGEGSRLTVL.

The chain uses TRBV9 and TRBJ1-2, with TRBD1 as a possible D gene (5 bases). Germline values: CDR1 SGDLS, CDR2 YYNGEE. The ends were cut back, 4 bases at V and 3 bases at J, with 22 bases in the middle. The CDR3 sequence is 17 residues long. The CDR3 coding sequence is TGTGCCAGCAGCTTCTTACCCGGGCAGGGCCCCGACTATGGCTACACCTTC. This codes for CASSFLPGQGPDYGYTF.

This clone has a handful of counts. Mismatch with germline at one junction end may stem from a read error. V usage is TRBV5-1 and J usage is TRBJ2-6, with D perhaps TRBD1 (5 bases). CDR1 is SGHRS, CDR2 YFSETQ, per germline. The CDR3 is 16 amino acids. CDR3 sequence (DNA): TGCGCCAGCAGCTTGGTCGGAAGCTCTGGGGCCAACGGCCTGACTTTC. Amino acids: CASSLVGSSGANGLTF.

The J gene is TRBJ1-6, the V gene TRBV6-5, with D hard to call. Trimming pared 0 bases from V and 8 bases from J, leaving 11 bases between. The length of the CDR3 is 15 residues. Germline CDR1 is MNHEY and CDR2 is SVGAGI. As DNA, the CDR3 is TGTGCCAGCAGTTACTCCCCCGCGGGTGATTCACCCCTCCACTTT. Its protein product is CASSYSPAGDSPLHF.

This clone was picked up one time. The DNA of the CDR3 is TGTGCCAGCAGCTTCAGCGGGGGGGCCGGGAATGAGCAGTTCTTC. This sequence encodes CASSFSGGAGNEQFF. The V and J genes are TRBV11-3 and TRBJ2-1, with TRBD2 matching 10 bases. Trimming took 3 bases from V and 7 from J; bases not matched to a gene: 6. The CDR3 is 15 amino acids. CDR1 SGHNT and CDR2 YENEEA come from the germline V gene.

The V gene is TRBV7-8, the J gene TRBJ2-7, with TRBD1 matching over 7 bases. Germline V lookup: CDR1 SGHVS, CDR2 FQNEAQ. CDR3 length: 13 residues. V lost 4 bases, J lost 0 bases, and 0 bases stayed unmatched. The chain's CDR3 is CASSWDSSYEQYF. In DNA form, the CDR3 reads TGTGCCAGCAGCTGGGACAGCTCCTACGAGCAGTACTTC.

This clone came up a few times. V gene TRBV7-3 combines with J gene TRBJ2-7; a possible D gene is TRBD2 (6 bases). Germline CDR1 and CDR2: SGHTA and FQGTGA. V lost 5 bases and J lost 6, with 17 bases in between. There are 14 residues in the CDR3. The CDR3 region has the DNA TGTGCCAGCAGCCCCGGACCCGGGGAGGCCGAGCAGTACTTC. Its protein product is CASSPGPGEAEQYF.

The chain couples TRBV4-1 to TRBJ2-2, with D tentatively TRBD1 (7 bases). The CDR3 is made up of 16 amino acids. Germline V lookup: CDR1 MGHRA, CDR2 YSYEKL. Deletions cut 0 bases from V and 4 bases from J, with 12 bases between. CDR3 DNA sequence: TGCGCCAGCAGCCAAGAGGAGGGGGCGCTCACCGGGGAGCTGTTTTTT. Protein: CASSQEEGALTGELFF.

The gene calls are TRBV4-1 and TRBJ2-5; 10 bases fit TRBD1. CDR3 length: 14 amino acids. The J segment lost 7 bases and the V segment lost 2 bases, leaving 4 bases of the junction unmatched. Germline CDR1 and CDR2: MGHRA and YSYEKL. CDR3 protein: CASSQTDRGRTQYF. The CDR3 DNA follows: TGCGCCAGCAGCCAAACGGACAGGGGGAGGACCCAGTACTTC.

This clone was seen a few times. The rearrangement joins TRBV13 to TRBJ2-1; TRBD2 agrees at 11 bases. Germline V gene data show CDR1 as PRHDT and CDR2 as FYEKMQ (reference sequence). CDR3 length equals 19 residues. With 5 bases clipped from V and 4 bases from J, the junction kept 16 bases outside the gene matches. CDR3 nucleotide sequence: TGTGCCAGCAGCCCCGGGCTTAGCGGGGGGGCCGGGACATACAATGAGCAGTTCTTC. The encoded protein is CASSPGLSGGAGTYNEQFF.

The V call is TRBV5-1, the J call TRBJ2-1, with 9 nucleotides matching TRBD1. Losses at the gene ends were 0 bases for V and 8 bases for J; bases not matched to a gene: 9. Germline values: CDR1 SGHRS, CDR2 YFSETQ. This CDR3 has 16 amino acids. The CDR3 DNA reads TGCGCCAGCAGCTTGGCCTCACAGGGGGCGCATGATGAGCAGTTCTTC. Translating it yields CASSLASQGAHDEQFF.